Here is one T cell receptor beta chain with its context. The antigen is unknown. Per the authors' pipeline: As immunoSEQ supplied junction-only sequences (without quality scores), filtering differed. Assay used: immunoSEQ multiplex PCR; TCRdb lists only in-frame clones, some missing. The DNA was the basis for D and trimming; V, J and clone size are from that table. The data contain some 500,000 clones, more than 95% of them singletons. This entry is derived from a study of shared clonotypes between healthy human individuals. Whole-study results and caveats: The sole specimen, blood, was sampled, and tissue repertoires likely differ.

Germline lookup yields CDR1 MGHRA and CDR2 YSYEKL. CDR3 length equals 15 residues. Trimming removed 1 base from V and 6 bases from J; junction bases left unmatched: 6. CD4+ cell separation produced CD45RA+ naive and CD45RA-negative memory subsets. The chain recombines TRBV4-1 with TRBJ2-3; 8 bases line up with TRBD1. The source is a woman in her thirties in good health. Sequencing was done on a sample of naive CD4+ T cells sorted from blood. The subset: CD45RA+ positively selected. The DNA for the CDR3 is TGCGCCAGCAGCCAAGGCCAGGGGGCGTTGGATACGCAGTATTTT. It encodes CASSQGQGALDTQYF.